This TCR beta chain was identified in a study of blood T cells in healthy people across ages. As for the study in general: Template switching recovered approximately one barcoded beta molecule for every two T cells.

The CDR3 spans 15 residues. The V segment lost 5 bases and the J segment 5 bases; nucleotides outside the gene matches: 4. Per the germline V gene, CDR1 is SGHTA and CDR2 is FQGNSA. On this clonotype itself: The antigen is undetermined.

Regarding the study as a whole: Donor CMV infection status was unknown, possibly confounding age-related changes in expanded clonotypes.

The use of a sample-barcoded 5' primer and a J-beta primer mix characterized a second PCR of roughly 6 to 11 cycles. TCRdb redid the calling of the 5' RACE reads with MiXCR, one entry per CDR3 protein. The repertoire holds roughly 800,000 distinct CDR3 sequences, with roughly 64% as singletons. The origin of this receptor is a man aged 25 to 40 in good health. The chain couples TRBV7-2 to TRBJ2-1, with TRBD2 matching over 12 bases. Sequencing was carried out using blood. Here the CDR3 DNA reads TGTGCCAGCAGCGCCACTAGCGGGAGGCACAATGAGCAGTTCTTC. Protein: CASSATSGRHNEQFF.